Given below is one T cell receptor beta chain in context. Its antigen is not known. Unique molecular identifiers were incorporated during preparation of the TCRbeta library. TCRdb fed the PCR reads into MiXCR, producing one record per CDR3 protein. The sample comprises roughly 120,000 distinct CDR3 sequences, approximately 22% of which are singletons, and about 10% rests with the top ten. This entry belongs to a study of T-cell reconstitution after alpha-beta-depleted transplantation in children. The study, taken as a whole, reports: By one year post-transplant, T-cell counts and diversity largely arose from T cells that were newly produced. The study traced high day-60 TCRbeta diversity in some patients to surviving recipient T cells and thymic progenitors. Several hundred expanded graft clones reportedly were the source of alpha-beta T cells about two months after transplant.

Per the germline V gene, CDR1 is SGHRS and CDR2 is YFSETQ. The CDR3 spans 14 residues. The V end was cut by 2 bases, the J end by 7 bases, with 13 bases between. The material was PBMCs, mostly from graft donor cells, obtained 180 days after TCRalphabeta/CD19-depleted stem cell transplant. The source of this sequence is a male patient between 2 and 15 years old who had a stem cell transplant for chronic granulomatous disease, so the T cells may come from the graft donor. V gene TRBV5-1 combines with J gene TRBJ1-5; D unresolved. This CDR3 is CASSLDGPGQPQHF. The CDR3, as DNA: TGCGCCAGCAGCTTAGACGGCCCTGGACAGCCCCAGCATTTT.